The 24 T cell receptor beta chains given below trace back to one sample, sequenced in a study of T cell responses to AZD1222 COVID-19 vaccine. TCRdb keeps only in-frame clones here, not all; method: immunoSEQ multiplex PCR. This table holds around 69,000 clones, over 75% found once. This material consisted of peripheral blood, taken on day 0 of AZD1222 vaccination. The receptors here all came from an adult in good health.

This sequence joins TRBV5-8 and TRBJ1-1; no firm D call. Germline values: CDR1 SGHTS, CDR2 YDEGEE. The CDR3 is made up of 16 amino acids. Trimming removed 3 bases from V and 1 base from J, with 16 bases in between. For the CDR3, the DNA is TGTGCCAGCAGCTGGCTGGGAGGGCAGAGGAACACTGAAGCTTTCTTT. It codes for CASSWLGGQRNTEAFF.

The chain combines TRBV11-2 with TRBJ2-1; the match to TRBD2 covers 7 bases. CDR1 and CDR2 (germline): SGHAT, FQNNGV. Trimming cost V 5 bases and J 8 bases; bases outside gene matches: 3. The CDR3 contains 12 residues. The CDR3 DNA sequence: TGTGCCAGCAGCACTAGCGTCGATGAGCAGTTCTTC. Its translation is CASSTSVDEQFF.

The genes are TRBV5-6 and TRBJ1-6; no firm D call. V lost 0 bases and J 7 bases, leaving 5 bases between the germline ends. Germline V gene lookup returns CDR1 SGHDT and CDR2 YYEEEE. The length of the CDR3 is 13 residues. The CDR3 reads CASSLGRNSPLHF. CDR3 bases: TGTGCCAGCAGCTTGGGTAGAAATTCACCCCTCCACTTT. Drawing the rest from reference TRBV5-6 and TRBJ1-6, the complete variable domain is DAGVTQSPTHLIKTRGQQVTLRCSPKSGHDTVSWYQQALGQGPQFIFQYYEEEERQRGNFPDRFSGHQFPNYSSELNVNALLLGDSALYLCASSLGRNSPLHFGNGTRLTVT.

This clone was seen once. The chain carries TRBV30 and TRBJ2-5; possibly TRBD1 or TRBD2 for D (5 bases each). The CDR3 loop spans 11 amino acids. Per germline, CDR1 GTSNPN and CDR2 SVGIG (reference sequence). The germline V and J ends were trimmed by 5 bases and 8 bases, with 12 bases remaining between them. The CDR3 DNA follows: TGTGCCTGGGGAAGGGGAGATACCCAGTACTTC. Translation gives CAWGRGDTQYF.

V gene TRBV7-3 combines with J gene TRBJ2-2; D possibly uses TRBD1 or TRBD2 (5 bases each). The CDR3 is 13 residues long. The germline V and J ends were trimmed by 2 bases and 6 bases, with 7 bases remaining between them. The germline gives CDR1 SGHTA, CDR2 FQGTGA. The CDR3 protein is CASSLGGSGELFF. DNA for the CDR3: TGTGCCAGCAGCTTAGGGGGTTCCGGGGAGCTGTTTTTT.

CDR3 nucleotides: TGTGCCAGCAGTTTTAGCGGGAGGGCAGATACGCAGTATTTT. Protein sequence: CASSFSGRADTQYF. This rearrangement joins TRBV28 to TRBJ2-3; 11 nucleotides agree with TRBD2. The junction had 0 bases not matched to a gene; V was cut back by 3 bases and J by 4 bases. The CDR3 has 14 residues. Germline V gene lookup returns CDR1 MDHEN and CDR2 SYDVKM.

The CDR3 bases are TGTGCCAGCTGGGGACTAGTGCACGAGCAGTACGTC. Protein sequence: CASWGLVHEQYV. The chain joins TRBV19 to TRBJ2-7; 8 positions agree with TRBD2. The germline V gene encodes CDR1 LNHDA and CDR2 SQIVND (reference sequence). There are 12 residues in the CDR3. The V gene end was trimmed by 9 bases and the J gene end by 5 bases; junction bases not matched to a gene: 6.

The V gene is TRBV3-1 (or the pseudogene TRBV3-2), the J gene TRBJ1-1, with 7 bases lining up with TRBD1. The germline V gene encodes CDR1 LGHDT and CDR2 YNNKEL (reference sequence). Germline trimming cut 4 bases from V and 4 bases from J; bases unmatched to any gene: 12. The CDR3 totals 16 residues. The CDR3: CASSLEGQTRGTEAFF. CDR3 DNA: TGTGCCAGCAGCCTCGAGGGACAGACCAGGGGCACTGAAGCTTTCTTT.

The V gene is TRBV2, the J gene TRBJ2-7; D is perhaps TRBD2 (7 bases). Germline lookup yields CDR1 SNHLY and CDR2 FYNNEI. V gave up 6 bases and J gave up 7 bases, with 25 bases separating them. The CDR3 contains 16 residues. The CDR3 DNA reads as TGTGCCAGCAGCTTACCTAGAGACAGGTCCGGGGGGGAGCAGTACGTC. This codes for CASSLPRDRSGGEQYV.

This chain connects TRBV15 to TRBJ1-2, with 7 bases fitting TRBD1. Germline V gene sequence: CDR1 LNHNV, CDR2 YYDKDF (reference sequence). This CDR3 is built from 15 residues. The V and J ends lost 3 bases and 2 bases, in that order; junction bases with no gene match: 6. CDR3 bases: TGTGCCACCAGCAGGCAAAGACAGGGCAACTATGGCTACACCTTC. It yields the protein CATSRQRQGNYGYTF.

The chain couples TRBV28 to TRBJ2-5; 9 nucleotides line up with TRBD2. This CDR3 is built from 15 residues. Germline V CDR1 and CDR2: MDHEN, SYDVKM. The V gene end was trimmed by 5 bases and the J gene end by 5 bases; junction bases not matched to a gene: 9. DNA for the CDR3: TGTGCCAGCAGTATAGCGGGAGTATCACGCGAGACCCAGTACTTC. Its translation: CASSIAGVSRETQYF.

This clone has only one observation. The chain combines TRBV7-2 with TRBJ2-5; 7 positions match TRBD2. CDR3 size: 13 residues. Losses at the gene ends were 0 bases for V and 9 bases for J; bases not matched to a gene: 4. CDR1 is SGHTA and CDR2 is FQGNSA in the germline V gene. The DNA for the CDR3 is TGTGCCAGCAGCTTAGCGCGGGAGAGGGCCCAGTACTTC. Translation gives CASSLARERAQYF.

The V and J genes are TRBV11-2 and TRBJ1-4; possible D gene TRBD1, 5 bases. Germline CDR1 and CDR2: SGHAT and FQNNGV. The CDR3 length is 15 residues. Deletions cut 1 base from V and 7 bases from J, with 13 bases between. Here the CDR3 reads CASSLVGARGEKLFF. The CDR3 DNA follows: TGTGCCAGCAGCTTAGTCGGGGCAAGAGGTGAAAAACTGTTTTTT.

The gene calls are TRBV30 and TRBJ1-2, with D uncertain. V gave up 2 bases and J gave up 4 bases, with 5 bases separating them. The CDR3 has 11 amino acids. In germline, CDR1 is GTSNPN, CDR2 SVGIG (reference sequence). In nucleotides, the CDR3 is TGTGCCTGGAGTCAGACCTATGGCTACACCTTC. This translates into CAWSQTYGYTF.

The chain couples TRBV28 to TRBJ1-5, with D hard to call. The CDR3 length is 17 residues. The V and J ends lost 3 bases and 0 bases respectively, with 15 bases between them. The V gene's germline CDR1 is MDHEN and CDR2 SYDVKM. Written as DNA, the CDR3 is TGTGCCAGCAGTTTCCCAGCAGGCAGGTATAGCAATCAGCCCCAGCATTTT. Translation gives CASSFPAGRYSNQPQHF.

V and J are TRBV29-1 and TRBJ1-4; TRBD1 matches 7 bases. Trimming at V came to 7 bases and at J to 8 bases, leaving 10 bases not matched to a gene. Germline-derived CDR1 and CDR2 are SQVTM and ANQGSEA. This CDR3 has 13 amino acids. The CDR3 loop is CSAQGTAKEKLFF. The CDR3 coding sequence is TGCAGCGCACAGGGGACAGCCAAGGAAAAACTGTTTTTT.

V gene TRBV7-9 combines with J gene TRBJ2-7, with D uncertain. Germline CDR1 SEHNR, CDR2 FQNEAQ (reference sequence). This CDR3 comprises 15 residues. V lost 5 bases and J 3 bases, leaving 17 bases between the germline ends. Here the CDR3 DNA reads TGTGCCAGCAGCCACCCTCGGGCACGGCACTACGAGCAGTACTTC. It encodes CASSHPRARHYEQYF.

V is TRBV7-3 and J is TRBJ1-2; D perhaps matches TRBD1 (5 bases). Germline lookup yields CDR1 SGHTA and CDR2 FQGTGA. Deletions cut 2 bases from V and 3 bases from J, with 13 bases between. This CDR3 contains 15 residues. In nucleotides, the CDR3 is TGTGCCAGCAGCTTATCCGGGACGGTAGACTATGGCTACACCTTC. It codes for CASSLSGTVDYGYTF.

This chain uses TRBV27 with TRBJ1-2; the D is unclear. The CDR3 is made up of 14 amino acids. The germline gives CDR1 MNHEY, CDR2 SMNVEV (reference sequence). V dropped 5 bases and J dropped 6 bases, with 16 bases sitting between them. The CDR3 coding sequence is TGTGCCAGCAGTCCGAACGGGTTGCAGGATGGCTACACCTTC. Its translation: CASSPNGLQDGYTF.

V usage is TRBV5-1 and J usage is TRBJ2-5, with 7 bases that match TRBD2. Germline lookup yields CDR1 SGHRS and CDR2 YFSETQ. There are 16 residues in the CDR3. Germline trimming cut 0 bases from V and 1 base from J; bases unmatched to any gene: 6. CDR3 sequence: CASSLGESGVQETQYF. DNA for the CDR3: TGCGCCAGCAGCTTGGGAGAGAGCGGGGTCCAAGAGACCCAGTACTTC.

The chain employs TRBV2 and TRBJ2-7, with 7 bases lining up with TRBD2. Germline values: CDR1 SNHLY, CDR2 FYNNEI. V shed 3 bases, J shed 3 bases, and the junction held 5 bases outside the gene matches. This CDR3 is 14 amino acids long. CDR3 in DNA: TGTGCCAGCAGTGAGAGGGGAGGGGTCTACGAGCAGTACTTC. Amino acids: CASSERGGVYEQYF. Full variable domain (remainder filled in from reference TRBV2 and TRBJ2-7): EPEVTQTPSHQVTQMGQEVILRCVPISNHLYFYWYRQILGQKVEFLVSFYNNEISEKSEIFDDQFSVERPDGSNFTLKIRSTKLEDSAMYFCASSERGGVYEQYFGPGTRLTVT.

This clone was seen just once. This sequence joins TRBV7-2 and TRBJ2-5, with D perhaps matching TRBD2 (7 bases). The CDR3 sequence is 15 residues long. Germline V gives CDR1 SGHTA, CDR2 FQGNSA. V lost 2 bases and J lost 5, with 15 bases in between. The CDR3 is CASSLNGGATETQYF. The CDR3 DNA sequence: TGTGCCAGCAGCTTAAATGGGGGGGCCACGGAGACCCAGTACTTC.

The chain links TRBV6-5 to TRBJ1-5, with D possibly TRBD1 on 6 matching bases. This CDR3 spans 15 amino acids. CDR1 is MNHEY, CDR2 SVGAGI, per germline. V was clipped by 8 bases and J by 1 base, with 15 bases between them. CDR3: CASSSGTTSNQPQHF. In nucleotides, the CDR3 is TGTGCCAGCTCCTCAGGGACAACGAGCAATCAGCCCCAGCATTTT.

V gene TRBV19 combines with J gene TRBJ2-5; D is perhaps TRBD1 or TRBD2 (5 bases each). In germline, CDR1 is LNHDA, CDR2 SQIVND (reference sequence). The V gene lost 1 base and the J gene lost 1 base, with 10 bases spanning the gap. The CDR3 has 15 residues. The CDR3 coding sequence is TGTGCCAGTAGTATAGGGGGGTACGGCCAAGAGACCCAGTACTTC. It yields the protein CASSIGGYGQETQYF.